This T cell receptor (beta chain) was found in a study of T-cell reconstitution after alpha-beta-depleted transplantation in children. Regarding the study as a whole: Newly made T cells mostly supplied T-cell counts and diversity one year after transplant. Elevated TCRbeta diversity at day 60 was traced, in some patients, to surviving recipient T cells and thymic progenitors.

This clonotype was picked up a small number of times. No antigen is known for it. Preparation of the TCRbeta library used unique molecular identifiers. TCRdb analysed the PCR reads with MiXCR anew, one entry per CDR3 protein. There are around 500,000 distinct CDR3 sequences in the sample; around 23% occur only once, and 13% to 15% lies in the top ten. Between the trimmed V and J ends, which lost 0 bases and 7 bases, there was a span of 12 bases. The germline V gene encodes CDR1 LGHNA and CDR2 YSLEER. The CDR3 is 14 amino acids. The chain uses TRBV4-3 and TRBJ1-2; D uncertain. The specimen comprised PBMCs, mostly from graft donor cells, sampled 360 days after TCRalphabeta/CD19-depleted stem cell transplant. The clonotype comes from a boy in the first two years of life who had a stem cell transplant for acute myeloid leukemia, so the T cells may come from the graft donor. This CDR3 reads CASSQDLGWGGYTF. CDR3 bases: TGCGCCAGCAGCCAAGATCTAGGGTGGGGTGGCTACACCTTC.